One T cell receptor (beta chain) is described in this entry. Which antigen it targets is not known. No qualities accompany the bases; no much larger clone lies one base away. The sample comes from a study of CD8+ T cells in alopecia areata (dated 2018 in TCRdb). Study-level background: Treated patients were enrolled in an open-label pilot trial of oral tofacitinib, 5 to 10 mg twice daily, for moderate-to-severe alopecia areata. Patients stayed on tofacitinib for 6 to 18 months and then had 6 months of follow-up off drug so that delayed response and recurrence could be assessed. Biopsies were taken from tofacitinib-treated patients at baseline and again at 4 and 24 weeks into treatment, and several of those patients also had a later scalp biopsy. The RNA source kit depended on sample type: the PAXgene miRNA kit for fixed scalp, the miRNeasy kit for PBMCs, and the RNeasy kit for mouse skin. High-throughput TCRbeta sequencing was used to examine T cell clonal expansion in alopecia areata in both the C3H/HeJ mouse model and human patients. In humans, TCRbeta sequencing was performed on scalp tissue and on sorted CD4+ and CD8+ peripheral blood T cells from healthy controls and from patients with patchy or totalis/universalis alopecia areata. TCRbeta CDR3 regions were amplified by immunoSEQ multiplex PCR with 35 Vbeta forward and 13 Jbeta reverse primers. Scalp clonality was compared among normal scalp (n=4), patchy alopecia areata scalp (n=8), and alopecia totalis/universalis scalp (n=8). What the work shows at the level of the full study, not this receptor alone: Resident alphabeta T cells in normal human skin are also sequenced, complicating scalp TCR repertoire analysis, unlike mouse skin dominated by gammadelta T cells. Higher clonality and more expanded CD8+ clones were observed in lesional scalp than in normal scalp, particularly in alopecia totalis/universalis, a finding suggestive of antigenic drive. TCR sequences shared between patients were less clear than in mice, possibly partly because of HLA diversity in the patient population.

Library generation was performed with the immunoSEQ multiplex PCR assay. RNA was extracted from all samples and reverse transcribed into cDNA, which served as template for TCR sequencing. SuperScript III was used for first-strand cDNA synthesis, primed with a 2:1 mix of oligo-dT and random hexamers. A synthetic immune receptor repertoire was used to assess amplification bias, and residual bias was removed computationally. The study's own analysis went as follows. After raw reads were preprocessed to remove errors, the CDR3 was defined following IMGT conventions as running from the conserved cysteine to phenylalanine. Clonality was computed as 1 minus the Shannon entropy, with the entropy normalized by log2 of the number of productive unique TCRs. CD4 or CD8 identity of scalp clones was inferred by cross-referencing scalp TCRbeta sequences with sorted blood CD4 and CD8 repertoires. This immuneACCESS table, as held by TCRdb, lists in-frame sequences with V and J called but not all clones. Of the missing ones, under half trace to an unresolved V gene in checked studies; the others have no known cause. That table furnishes V, J and clone size, whereas the DNA furnished D and trimming. This sample lists 170,000 or so clones; approximately 56% were detected once. Roughly 14% of the sample rests with the top ten.

This specimen's time point label, interpreted: baseline before oral tofacitinib. Peripheral blood and lesional scalp punch biopsies were obtained from patients with alopecia areata. PBMCs were isolated by density centrifugation and stained for CD3, CD4 and CD8, and CD4+ and CD8+ T cells were sorted on a FACSAria. Reading from cysteine to phenylalanine, the CDR3 counts 14 amino acids. CDR3 DNA is the only sequence kept; it has 42 bases, read in frame from the first base. The CDR1 and CDR2 encoded by the germline V gene (reference sequence) are SEHNR and FQNEAQ. Trimming removed 3 bases from V and 8 bases from J; the gene matches leave 9 bases unexplained.

This sequence uses TRBV7-9 and TRBJ1-2; TRBD1 aligns with 7 central bases. Sequencing used CD4+ T cells sorted from blood, obtained at week 0. The clonotype originates from a human donor with alopecia areata. The DNA sequence is TGTGCCAGCAGCTTTACAGGGGCCACGGGCGGCTACACCTTC. It encodes CASSFTGATGGYTF.